What follows is one T cell receptor beta chain and its context. The target antigen is unknown. Assay runs were performed at deep level. In the authors' methods: For the immunoSEQ data, sequences were junction-only without quality scores, so filtering differed. Generated by immunoSEQ multiplex PCR, the TCRdb table keeps only in-frame clones and is missing some. The V and J calls and clone size are taken from that table; D and trimming were inferred from the DNA. This table has around 1.6 million clones, 98% appearing once. This record belongs to a study of shared clonotypes between healthy human individuals. Findings and limits, study-wide: Memory subsets generally showed lower estimated richness than naive subsets.

CDR3 length: 16 amino acids. CDR1 SGHAT and CDR2 FQNNGV come from the germline V gene. Deletions cut 1 base from V and 4 bases from J, with 17 bases between. The gene calls are TRBV11-2 and TRBJ2-7; D is possibly TRBD2 (6 bases). The source of this sequence is a young man in good health. The specimen sequenced was naive CD4+ T cells sorted from blood. Subset described: CD45RA+ positively selected. The CDR3 spells CASSLGLRLAKYEQYF. For the CDR3, the DNA is TGTGCCAGCAGCTTAGGTCTTCGGCTAGCGAAGTACGAGCAGTACTTC.